This T cell receptor beta chain was identified during a study of T and B cells in COVID-19 patients. This clonotype was seen only a few times. Each TRB amplification used about 250-550 ng of genomic DNA from blood. The junction had 3 bases not matched to a gene; V was cut back by 7 bases and J by 4 bases. In germline, CDR1 is MNHNY, CDR2 SVGAGI (reference sequence). This CDR3 comprises 13 residues. BIOMED2 TRB-A/B primer pools were used in multiplex TRB PCR. TCRdb re-called the multiplex PCR reads with MiXCR, one entry per CDR3 protein. The sample has around 5,000 distinct CDR3 sequences; roughly 26% are singletons.

The V call is TRBV6-6, the J call TRBJ2-3; 9 positions agree with TRBD2. This clonotype originated in a human donor with active COVID-19. Sequencing was performed on blood. CDR3 residues: CASNEREADTQYF. The CDR3 region has the DNA TGTGCCAGCAACGAGCGGGAGGCAGATACGCAGTATTTT.